This T cell receptor (beta chain) derives from a study of shared clonotypes between healthy human individuals. Each cell subset's genomic DNA was divided evenly among several immunoSEQ plates. Here immunoSEQ multiplex PCR was the method, and the copy in TCRdb shows in-frame clones only, minus some. The data show 2.3 million or so clones, about 92% seen once. Germline CDR1 reads SEHNR; CDR2 reads FQNEAQ (reference sequence). This CDR3 contains 13 residues. General observations from the study: The represented genetic and exposure-history diversity was limited by the small number of donors. Against clonotypes common to all four donors, non-shared ones had lower generation probabilities.

Details on this clone: What it binds is not known.

The sample taken for sequencing was naive CD4+ T cells from PBMCs. Sample subset: CD45RA+ positively selected. The receptor was isolated from a man between 18 and 35 years old in good health. Some clones in this sample may be carry-over from other donors' samples. The rearrangement uses TRBV7-9 and TRBJ2-7; perhaps D is TRBD1 or TRBD2 (5 bases each). In nucleotides, the CDR3 is TGTGCTACCGGGACCCAGGCGGATTACGAGCAGTACTTC. The encoded protein is CATGTQADYEQYF.